The source of this T cell receptor (beta chain) is a study of control samples from healthy donors and cancer patients. The CDR3 contains 13 residues. V dropped 7 bases and J dropped 8 bases, with 17 bases sitting between them. The germline CDR1 and CDR2 sequences are SNHLY and FYNNEI. The data were produced by immunoSEQ multiplex PCR, yet TCRdb's version contains in-frame clones alone and is incomplete. The sample lists approximately 51,000 clones; about 80% were seen once. The receptor comes from a man between 65 and 85 years old in good health. The specimen sequenced was blood. The chain couples TRBV2 to TRBJ1-1; no definite D call. The CDR3 loop is CASTWRGGSEAFF. The DNA of the CDR3 is TGTGCCAGCACTTGGCGGGGAGGGTCGGAAGCTTTCTTT.